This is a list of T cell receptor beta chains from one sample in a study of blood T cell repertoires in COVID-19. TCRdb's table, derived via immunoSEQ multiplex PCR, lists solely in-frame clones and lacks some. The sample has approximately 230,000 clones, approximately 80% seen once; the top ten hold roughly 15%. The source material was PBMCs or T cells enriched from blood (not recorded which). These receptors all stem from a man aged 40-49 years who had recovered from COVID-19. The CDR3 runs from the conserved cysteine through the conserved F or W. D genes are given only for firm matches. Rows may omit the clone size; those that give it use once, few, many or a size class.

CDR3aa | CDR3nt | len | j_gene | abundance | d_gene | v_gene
CASSYYRGSNTGELFF | TGTGCCAGCAGCTATTACAGGGGTTCGAACACCGGGGAGCTGTTTTTT | 16 | TRBJ2-2 | once | TRBD1 | TRBV11-1
CASSLRDYNTGELFF | TGTGCCAGCAGCCTCCGGGACTATAACACCGGGGAGCTGTTTTTT | 15 | TRBJ2-2 | - | TRBD2 | TRBV4-2
CASSLTLGAGETEAFF | TGTGCCAGCAGTTTAACGCTGGGGGCGGGAGAAACTGAAGCTTTCTTT | 16 | TRBJ1-1 | - | - | TRBV28
CASSFTSGLTDTQYF | TGTGCCAGCAGTTTTACTAGCGGGCTCACAGATACGCAGTATTTT | 15 | TRBJ2-3 | - | TRBD2 | TRBV27
CASSSRTSGGNEQFF | TGTGCCAGCAGCTCCCGGACTAGCGGGGGTAATGAGCAGTTCTTC | 15 | TRBJ2-1 | few | TRBD2 | TRBV11-3
CASSSGQNTEAFF | TGTGCCAGCAGCTCTGGACAGAACACTGAAGCTTTCTTT | 13 | TRBJ1-1 | - | - | TRBV5-4
CASSLILAEPGELFF | TGTGCCAGCAGCTTAATACTAGCGGAGCCCGGGGAGCTGTTTTTT | 15 | TRBJ2-2 | once | TRBD2 | TRBV7-3
CASSLRQGSSGELFF | TGCGCCAGCAGCTTGCGCCAGGGTTCGTCCGGGGAGCTGTTTTTT | 15 | TRBJ2-2 | few | - | TRBV5-1
CASSRSGSGSVLFF | TGTGCCAGCAGCAGGAGCGGTAGCGGGAGTGTCTTGTTCTTC | 14 | TRBJ2-1 | - | TRBD2 | TRBV7-6
CASRRRGNQETQYF | TGCGCCAGCCGCCGGCGGGGTAACCAAGAGACCCAGTACTTC | 14 | TRBJ2-5 | - | - | TRBV5-1
CASRGTGGREQYF | TGTGCCAGTAGGGGGACAGGGGGCAGAGAGCAGTACTTC | 13 | TRBJ2-7 | once | TRBD1 | TRBV19
CASSLPARGSGANVLTF | TGTGCCAGCAGTTTACCTGCCCGGGGGAGCGGGGCCAACGTCCTGACTTTC | 17 | TRBJ2-6 | - | - | TRBV28
CASSPGGLEETQYF | TGTGCCAGCAGCCCGGGGGGGCTGGAAGAGACCCAGTACTTC | 14 | TRBJ2-5 | - | TRBD2 | TRBV5-4
CASSLVRGGNEQFF | TGTGCCAGCTCACTGGTCAGGGGTGGGAATGAGCAGTTCTTC | 14 | TRBJ2-1 | - | - | TRBV18
CASSQVAETQYF | TGCGCCAGCAGCCAAGTGGCAGAGACCCAGTACTTC | 12 | TRBJ2-5 | - | - | TRBV4-1
CAGGTAGLEGYTF | TGTGCCGGGGGGACCGCGGGTCTGGAGGGCTACACCTTC | 13 | TRBJ1-2 | - | - | TRBV6-6
CASSQETGTYGYTF | TGCGCCAGCAGCCAGGAAACAGGGACCTATGGCTACACCTTC | 14 | TRBJ1-2 | once | - | TRBV4-3
CASSAFAGTTYNEQFF | TGTGCCAGCAGTGCTTTTGCCGGGACAACCTACAATGAGCAGTTCTTC | 16 | TRBJ2-1 | - | - | TRBV2
CASSLVTANYGYTF | TGTGCCAGCAGCTTAGTCACAGCTAACTATGGCTACACCTTC | 14 | TRBJ1-2 | - | - | TRBV7-9
CASRDSSTYGYTF | TGCGCCAGCAGGGACAGCTCAACCTATGGCTACACCTTC | 13 | TRBJ1-2 | few | - | TRBV5-1
CASSLVGEAGGTGELFF | TGTGCCAGCAGCTTAGTGGGCGAAGCGGGGGGCACCGGGGAGCTGTTTTTT | 17 | TRBJ2-2 | - | TRBD2 | TRBV7-6
CASSAGYSSSYEQYF | TGTGCCAGCTCGGCGGGTTACTCAAGCTCCTACGAGCAGTACTTC | 15 | TRBJ2-7 | few | - | TRBV18
CASSQGVENEQFF | TGTGCCAGCAGCCAGGGGGTCGAGAATGAGCAGTTCTTC | 13 | TRBJ2-1 | - | TRBD1 | TRBV5-5
CASSLRAGKNTEAFF | TGCGCCAGCAGCTTGAGGGCGGGAAAGAACACTGAAGCTTTCTTT | 15 | TRBJ1-1 | - | - | TRBV5-1
CASSYLKGAYPYNSPLHF | TGTGCCAGCAGTTACTTGAAAGGGGCCTACCCCTATAATTCACCCCTCCACTTT | 18 | TRBJ1-6 | many | - | TRBV6-7
CASSTGLRKEQFF | TGTGCCAGCAGTACGGGACTGAGGAAGGAGCAGTTCTTC | 13 | TRBJ2-1 | - | - | TRBV12-3/TRBV12-4
CATSNRNLAGVWETQYF | TGTGCCACCAGCAACAGAAATCTAGCGGGAGTGTGGGAGACCCAGTACTTC | 17 | TRBJ2-5 | once | TRBD2 | TRBV15
CASSLVPGSNQPQHF | TGTGCCAGCAGCTTAGTACCAGGGAGCAATCAGCCCCAGCATTTT | 15 | TRBJ1-5 | - | - | TRBV7-2
CASSQSGTGLYGYTF | TGCGCCAGCAGCCAAAGCGGGACAGGGCTCTATGGCTACACCTTC | 15 | TRBJ1-2 | - | TRBD1 | TRBV4-3
CASSEVGRGKRYEQYF | TGTGCCAGCAGCGAGGTAGGCAGGGGAAAACGCTACGAGCAGTACTTC | 16 | TRBJ2-7 | - | - | TRBV5-6
CASSLMGGGYNEQFF | TGTGCCAGCAGCTTAATGGGCGGGGGCTACAATGAGCAGTTCTTC | 15 | TRBJ2-1 | - | TRBD2 | TRBV7-3
CASSNVVARANFSNQPQHF | TGTGCCAGCAGCAATGTGGTCGCGAGAGCAAACTTTAGCAATCAGCCCCAGCATTTT | 19 | TRBJ1-5 | - | - | TRBV21-1
CASSQGQHTEAFF | TGCGCCAGCAGCCAAGGACAGCACACTGAAGCTTTCTTT | 13 | TRBJ1-1 | medium-sized | - | TRBV4-1
CASSPVTGGWNNEQFF | TGTGCCAGCAGCCCTGTGACAGGGGGGTGGAACAATGAGCAGTTCTTC | 16 | TRBJ2-1 | - | TRBD1 | TRBV11-2
CASSFSGDGGYTF | TGTGCCAGCAGCTTCTCAGGGGATGGTGGTTACACCTTC | 13 | TRBJ1-2 | once | - | TRBV5-8
CASSQGLGGPLFNSPLHF | TGTGCCAGCAGCCAGGGCTTGGGGGGTCCCTTGTTTAATTCACCCCTCCACTTT | 18 | TRBJ1-6 | - | - | TRBV3-1/TRBV3-2
CASRDGLAGGTEQFF | TGTGCCAGCAGGGATGGACTAGCGGGGGGGACTGAGCAGTTCTTC | 15 | TRBJ2-1 | few | TRBD2 | TRBV5-4
CASSSPISSYNEQFF | TGTGCCAGCAGCTCCCCAATTAGCTCCTACAATGAGCAGTTCTTC | 15 | TRBJ2-1 | - | - | TRBV7-2
CASSLEGQGTGEQYF | TGCGCCAGCAGCTTGGAGGGACAGGGGACGGGCGAGCAGTACTTC | 15 | TRBJ2-7 | - | TRBD1 | TRBV5-1
CATRQGKGMNTEAFF | TGTGCCACCCGACAGGGGAAGGGGATGAACACTGAAGCTTTCTTT | 15 | TRBJ1-1 | - | TRBD1 | TRBV24-1
CATSEKKHYGYTF | TGTGCCACCAGTGAGAAAAAGCACTATGGCTACACCTTC | 13 | TRBJ1-2 | once | - | TRBV24-1
CASQPGTYYNEQFF | TGTGCCAGCCAACCCGGGACTTACTACAATGAGCAGTTCTTC | 14 | TRBJ2-1 | - | - | TRBV28
CASSNRRDRVYEQYF | TGTGCCAGCAGCAATCGCCGGGACAGGGTATACGAGCAGTACTTC | 15 | TRBJ2-7 | - | TRBD1 | TRBV7-2
CATRGPTGLAFF | TGTGCCACCAGAGGACCGACAGGGCTGGCTTTCTTT | 12 | TRBJ1-1 | - | TRBD1 | TRBV24-1
CASSQQGARGQPQHF | TGTGCCAGCAGCCAACAGGGGGCGCGGGGGCAGCCCCAGCATTTT | 15 | TRBJ1-5 | - | TRBD1 | TRBV5-6
CASSSQTGNTIYF | TGTGCCAGCAGCTCTCAGACAGGCAACACCATATATTTT | 13 | TRBJ1-3 | - | - | TRBV7-2
CASSVTSARGEQYF | TGTGCCAGCAGCGTAACGTCGGCTAGGGGCGAGCAGTACTTC | 14 | TRBJ2-7 | - | - | TRBV9
CASSLTGRTDTQYF | TGCGCCAGCAGCCTGACGGGTCGCACAGATACGCAGTATTTT | 14 | TRBJ2-3 | few | - | TRBV5-1
CAWSSRQLVLPGYTF | TGTGCCTGGAGCTCTAGGCAGCTAGTTCTCCCTGGCTACACCTTC | 15 | TRBJ1-2 | - | - | TRBV30
CASSVNRDRGGETQYF | TGTGCCAGCAGCGTGAACCGGGACAGGGGTGGGGAGACCCAGTACTTC | 16 | TRBJ2-5 | - | TRBD1 | TRBV9
CASSPAADYGYTF | TGTGCCAGCTCACCAGCGGCAGATTATGGCTACACCTTC | 13 | TRBJ1-2 | - | - | TRBV18